This TCR beta chain was observed in a study of blood T cell repertoires in COVID-19. For the study at large: Both acute and convalescent COVID-19 samples were obtained from the United States, Italy and Spain.

Germline trimming cut 6 bases from V and 7 bases from J; bases unmatched to any gene: 5. Germline values: CDR1 SQVTM, CDR2 ANQGSEA. CDR3 length: 14 residues. How the authors handled the data: Nucleated cell number was recorded as an estimate derived from reference gene primer amplification. The repertoire was sequenced with immunoSEQ multiplex PCR; TCRdb's copy has only in-frame clones and lacks some. The V and J calls and clone size come from that table; D and trimming were worked out from the DNA. Here the sample spans some 290,000 clones, roughly 91% being singletons. V usage is TRBV29-1 and J usage is TRBJ2-1, with 14 bases identical to TRBD2. The sample taken for sequencing was PBMCs or T cells enriched from blood (not recorded which). This clonotype was obtained from a woman in her 40s with acute COVID-19. The CDR3 loop is CSVAGTSGGNEQFF. In DNA, the CDR3 is TGCAGCGTGGCCGGGACTAGCGGGGGTAATGAGCAGTTCTTC.